These 12 T cell receptor beta chains were all obtained from the same sample, sequenced in a study of T cell responses to AZD1222 COVID-19 vaccine. The table came from immunoSEQ multiplex PCR; TCRdb's copy has only in-frame clones and leaves some out. The table shows 70,000 to 95,000 clones, with just under 90% occurring only once. The sequencing used peripheral blood, collected on day 0 of MenACWY control vaccination. The receptors here all came from an adult in good health.

The rearrangement links TRBV19 to TRBJ2-7; a weak D match, TRBD1 (6 bases). V was trimmed by 6 bases and J by 9 bases, leaving 24 bases between them. The CDR3 extends over 15 amino acids. CDR1 and CDR2 from the germline V gene are LNHDA and SQIVND (reference sequence). CDR3 DNA: TGTGCCAGTAGCCCCAAGAAGGGAGAGGGGGTTCGGCAGTACTTC. Translation: CASSPKKGEGVRQYF. Supplemented by reference TRBV19 and TRBJ2-7, the full variable domain reads DGGITQSPKYLFRKEGQNVTLSCEQNLNHDAMYWYRQDPGQGLRLIYYSQIVNDFQKGDIAEGYSVSREKKESFPLTVTSAQKNPTAFYLCASSPKKGEGVRQYFGPGTRLTVT.

V and J are TRBV7-6 and TRBJ1-3, with TRBD1 matching 12 bases. Trimming cost V 5 bases and J 1 base; bases outside gene matches: 3. The CDR3 runs to 16 residues. CDR1 SGHVS and CDR2 FNYEAQ come from the germline V gene. For the CDR3, the DNA is TGTGCCAGCAGCCCGGGACAGGGGGCTTCTGGAAACACCATATATTTT. This translates into CASSPGQGASGNTIYF. Full variable domain (rest looked up from reference TRBV7-6 and TRBJ1-3): GAGVSQSPRYKVTKRGQDVALRCDPISGHVSLYWYRQALGQGPEFLTYFNYEAQQDKSGLPNDRFSAERPEGSISTLTIQRTEQRDSAMYRCASSPGQGASGNTIYFGEGSWLTVV.

The chain is built from TRBV10-3 and TRBJ2-7; possible D gene TRBD1, 5 bases. Looked up from germline, CDR1 is ENHRY and CDR2 is SYGVKD. The CDR3 has 12 residues. The ends were cut back, 2 bases at V and 6 bases at J, with 8 bases in the middle. CDR3 amino acids: CAISEAGSEQYF. CDR3 coding DNA: TGTGCCATCAGTGAGGCAGGGTCCGAGCAGTACTTC.

The chain links TRBV19 to TRBJ2-3; D is ambiguous. The V gene lost 2 bases and the J gene lost 1 base, with 7 bases spanning the gap. CDR1 is LNHDA and CDR2 is SQIVND in the germline V gene (reference sequence). There are 14 residues in the CDR3. DNA for the CDR3: TGTGCCAGTAGTATATATGCCCGCACAGATACGCAGTATTTT. This encodes CASSIYARTDTQYF.

The chain couples TRBV27 to TRBJ1-6; the D gene is possibly TRBD1 (6 bases). CDR3 length: 15 amino acids. V was cut by 7 bases and J by 9 bases, with 19 bases left in between. Looked up from germline, CDR1 is MNHEY and CDR2 is SMNVEV (reference sequence). DNA for the CDR3: TGTGCCAGCACCTCGCGTAGGGGGACGATTTCACCCCTCCACTTT. Translating gives CASTSRRGTISPLHF.

This chain links TRBV7-6 with TRBJ1-1; 10 nucleotides agree with TRBD1. Germline assignment: CDR1 SGHVS and CDR2 FNYEAQ. After removal of 1 base from V and 1 base from J, the junction contained 3 bases not matched to a gene. This CDR3 comprises 16 residues. The CDR3 region has the DNA TGTGCCAGCAGCTTAGAACGGGACAGGGGGAACACTGAAGCTTTCTTT. Translating it yields CASSLERDRGNTEAFF.

The genes are TRBV29-1 and TRBJ1-1, with 8 nucleotides matching TRBD1. The germline CDR1 and CDR2 sequences are SQVTM and ANQGSEA. Trimming at V came to 5 bases and at J to 0 bases, leaving 11 bases not matched to a gene. There are 16 residues in the CDR3. In DNA form, the CDR3 reads TGCAGCGTTAGCCTGGACAGGGATCCGATGAACACTGAAGCTTTCTTT. Its protein is CSVSLDRDPMNTEAFF.

The gene calls are TRBV12-3 or TRBV12-4 and TRBJ1-1; no reliable D call. This CDR3 contains 13 residues. V was shortened by 5 bases and J by 3 bases, with 10 bases between the two germline ends. The CDR3 reads CASSPKIYTEAFF. The CDR3 coding sequence is TGTGCCAGCAGTCCCAAAATATACACTGAAGCTTTCTTT.

The chain joins TRBV5-1 to TRBJ2-1; TRBD2 agrees at 9 bases. Germline V gene lookup returns CDR1 SGHRS and CDR2 YFSETQ. V lost 3 bases, J lost 6 bases, and 7 bases stayed unmatched. The CDR3 extends over 15 amino acids. DNA of the CDR3: TGCGCCAGCAGCTGGCTAGCGGGGAGTGGCAATGAGCAGTTCTTC. It is translated as CASSWLAGSGNEQFF.

The chain carries TRBV28 and TRBJ2-5; no clear D gene. Between the trimmed V and J ends, which lost 6 bases and 5 bases, there was a span of 13 bases. The CDR3 is made up of 13 amino acids. Germline CDR1 reads MDHEN; CDR2 reads SYDVKM. CDR3 sequence (DNA): TGTGCCAGCAGGCCCCCATTTAGGGAGACCCAGTACTTC. Translated, it gives CASRPPFRETQYF. Looking up the rest from reference TRBV28 and TRBJ2-5 gives the full variable domain: DVKVTQSSRYLVKRTGEKVFLECVQDMDHENMFWYRQDPGLGLRLIYFSYDVKMKEKGDIPEGYSVSREKKERFSLILESASTNQTSMYLCASRPPFRETQYFGPGTRLLVL.

The genes are TRBV27 and TRBJ2-3; 8 nucleotides line up with TRBD2. V shed 4 bases, J shed 6 bases, and the junction held 9 bases outside the gene matches. Germline CDR1 is MNHEY and CDR2 is SMNVEV (reference sequence). CDR3 size: 15 residues. CDR3 DNA: TGTGCCAGCAGTTCTCCTTCAGCGGGGGTGGATACGCAGTATTTT. Encoded protein: CASSSPSAGVDTQYF.

This clone was counted between two and nine times. This chain joins TRBV3-1 (or the pseudogene TRBV3-2) and TRBJ1-5, with 9 bases fitting TRBD1. The germline V gene encodes CDR1 LGHDT and CDR2 YNNKEL (reference sequence). V was pared by 4 bases and J by 9 bases, with 13 bases of the junction left unmatched. The CDR3 is 16 residues long. In nucleotides, the CDR3 is TGTGCCAGCAGCCTAACCCGGGACAGGGAAAAAGGGCCCCAGCATTTT. This encodes CASSLTRDREKGPQHF.